This TCR beta chain was recorded in a study of blood T cell repertoires in COVID-19. Study as a whole: From the United States, Italy and Spain came samples of acute and convalescent COVID-19.

There are 15 residues in the CDR3. V lost 0 bases and J lost 4, with 13 bases in between. Looked up from germline, CDR1 is SGHNT and CDR2 is YYREEE (reference sequence). Enrollees, 18 to 89 years old, lived in approximately 25 US areas. TCRdb's copy holds only in-frame clones and misses some; the assay was immunoSEQ multiplex PCR. The sample has around 400,000 clones, around 83% seen once. The chain links TRBV5-4 to TRBJ2-5; maybe TRBD1 (6 bases). Sequenced: PBMCs or T cells enriched from blood (not recorded which). The clonotype was recovered from a woman between 50 and 59 years old who had recovered from COVID-19. The CDR3 DNA is TGTGCCAGCAGCTTGGGACAGGCCAGGGGAGAGACCCAGTACTTC. Encoded protein: CASSLGQARGETQYF.